Reported below is one T cell receptor beta chain. The antigen remains undetermined. The sample's treatment: approximately nine-day PBMC culture with coronavirus spike peptide pools or control peptides (ViraFEST assay). The sample is drawn from a study of vaccination and CD4 T cells after COVID-19. The wider study: From HCoV-229E, HCoV-OC43, HCoV-NL63 and SARS-CoV-2, overlapping spike peptides were used to stimulate the cells. Study results and limitations: Within the convalescent patients, a median approximately 86% of the SARS-CoV-2-reactive clones were ones that appeared only post-vaccination.

CDR3 length: 15 residues. Trimming pared 4 bases from V and 6 bases from J, leaving 18 bases between. Per the germline V gene, CDR1 is MNHNS and CDR2 is SASEGT. The Oncomine TCR Beta short-read assay was applied to DNA of cultured CD4+ T cells. The genomic DNA was obtained from cultured CD4+ T cells by extraction with the QIAamp micro DNA kit. Each CDR3 protein gets one entry after TCRdb re-called the PCR reads with MiXCR. The sample records approximately 15,000 distinct CDR3 sequences, about 53% being singletons. This receptor was taken from a human donor who had recovered from COVID-19. The rearrangement links TRBV6-1 to TRBJ2-5; D remains unclear. The sample taken for sequencing was CD4+ T cells from blood, cultured in vitro. The CDR3 DNA is TGTGCCAGCAGTGTCATAGGGCAGGCGTCCCAGACCCAGTACTTC. Translated: CASSVIGQASQTQYF.